This TCR beta chain was observed in a study of CD8+CD57+ T cells in acquired aplastic anemia. Study-wide points: Overlapping CD8+ CDR3 repertoires of patients and controls contained roughly 29 shared sequences. For CD8+ Simpson's diversity, patients and controls showed no significant difference.

CDR1 and CDR2 from the germline V gene are DFQATT and SNEGSKA (reference sequence). V was trimmed by 5 bases and J by 2 bases, leaving 12 bases between them. CDR3 length: 13 amino acids. The template for TCR beta VDJ and CDR3 sequence profiling was genomic DNA. TCRdb recomputed calls from the reads with MiXCR, one row per CDR3 protein. This table holds under 200,000 distinct CDR3 sequences, more than 45% found once. This clonotype appeared many times. What it binds is unknown. By flow cytometry, patients selected for sequencing had shown an expansion of CD8+CD57+ cells. Each patient gave a blood sample that was collected before any therapy had been received.

The clonotype was recovered from a human donor with aplastic anemia. The chain couples TRBV20-1 to TRBJ1-1; D is undetermined. Sequenced: sorted CD4+, CD8+, or CD8+CD57+ T cells (not recorded which) from PBMCs. CDR3 nucleotide sequence: TGCAGTGCTCACAAGGAGGTTAACACTGAAGCTTTCTTT. This encodes CSAHKEVNTEAFF.